The 25 T cell receptor beta chains in this list originate from one sample, sequenced in a study of T cells in Graves' hyperthyroidism and ophthalmopathy. RNA transcripts provided the source from which TCR beta CDR3 regions were amplified. The HTBI primer set served for first-round RT-PCR of the TCR CDR3. TCRdb re-called the multiplex PCR reads through MiXCR, storing one row per CDR3 protein. Of almost 500,000 distinct CDR3 sequences listed, about 22% are singletons. The sample was blood. These receptors were obtained from a woman aged 70-85 years with Graves' ophthalmopathy.

This clonotype came up a few times. V usage is TRBV7-2 and J usage is TRBJ2-2, with D possibly being TRBD1 or TRBD2 (5 bases each). Trimming removed 7 bases at V and 4 bases at J, with 13 bases between. CDR1 SGHTA and CDR2 FQGNSA come from the germline V gene. There are 14 residues in the CDR3. The CDR3 coding sequence is TGTGCCAGCAACGTTTTGGGGACCACCGGGGAGCTGTTTTTT. It yields the protein CASNVLGTTGELFF.

This sequence joins TRBV20-1 and TRBJ2-3, with D possibly TRBD2 on 5 matching bases. There are 14 residues in the CDR3. Germline lookup yields CDR1 DFQATT and CDR2 SNEGSKA (reference sequence). Deletions cut 6 bases from V and 3 bases from J, with 16 bases between. The CDR3 DNA sequence: TGCAGTGCGGCCGACTGGAGCGGTACAGATACGCAGTATTTT. Translation gives CSAADWSGTDTQYF.

This sequence joins TRBV7-2 and TRBJ1-1; D is uncertain. Germline V CDR1 and CDR2: SGHTA, FQGNSA. The CDR3 extends over 12 amino acids. The ends were cut back, 4 bases at V and 12 bases at J, with 15 bases in the middle. The chain's CDR3 is CASSSPRRQSFF. For the CDR3, the DNA is TGTGCCAGCAGCTCGCCGAGGAGACAATCTTTCTTT.

This clonotype has more than one count but fewer than ten. V and J are TRBV7-9 and TRBJ1-2; D may be TRBD1 (5 bases). Germline V CDR1 and CDR2: SEHNR, FQNEAQ (reference sequence). This CDR3 spans 10 amino acids. Between the trimmed V and J ends, which lost 10 bases and 8 bases, there was a span of 11 bases. For the CDR3, the DNA is TGTGCCACCAAGGGGCGCGGCTACACCTTC. Encoded protein: CATKGRGYTF.

This clonotype was found a few times. V usage is TRBV7-2 and J usage is TRBJ2-5; TRBD2 agrees at 9 bases. The germline CDR1 and CDR2 sequences are SGHTA and FQGNSA. This CDR3 is built from 18 residues. The J segment lost 3 bases and the V segment lost 5 bases, leaving 16 bases of the junction unmatched. CDR3 residues: CASSLRTSDSKGEETQYF. CDR3 sequence (DNA): TGTGCCAGCAGCCTACGGACTAGCGATTCAAAAGGGGAAGAGACCCAGTACTTC.

The sample holds many counts of this clonotype. The V gene is TRBV28, the J gene TRBJ2-4, with D perhaps TRBD1 (6 bases). Germline V lookup: CDR1 MDHEN, CDR2 SYDVKM. V was pared by 6 bases and J by 7 bases, with 19 bases between. The CDR3 length is 15 residues. The CDR3 DNA sequence: TGTGCCAGCAGCCTACAGAGTCTCCAGGGGAACATTCAGTACTTC. Protein: CASSLQSLQGNIQYF.

The chain is built from TRBV5-4 and TRBJ2-5; 8 nucleotides match TRBD2. Trimming removed 5 bases from V and 5 bases from J; junction bases left unmatched: 20. The germline V gene encodes CDR1 SGHNT and CDR2 YYREEE (reference sequence). The CDR3 consists of 18 residues. As DNA, the CDR3 is TGTGCCAGCAGTCTCGAATTAGCGGGGCCTATGGGCGGGGAGACCCAGTACTTC. This translates into CASSLELAGPMGGETQYF.

This clonotype turned up a few times. The rearrangement joins TRBV20-1 to TRBJ2-4; D may be TRBD2 (6 bases). V lost 7 bases, J lost 7 bases, and 11 bases lay in between. This CDR3 has 11 residues. CDR1 and CDR2 from the germline V gene are DFQATT and SNEGSKA (reference sequence). CDR3 nucleotide sequence: TGCAGTGGATCAGGGAGGAACATTCAGTACTTC. Amino acid sequence: CSGSGRNIQYF.

The chain couples TRBV6-1 to TRBJ2-1; D not resolved. From germline, CDR1 is MNHNS and CDR2 SASEGT. Deletions cut 6 bases from V and 5 bases from J, with 14 bases between. The CDR3 sequence is 14 residues long. CDR3 amino acids: CASRTGSPHNEQFF. The DNA of the CDR3 is TGTGCCAGCAGGACTGGTTCACCGCACAATGAGCAGTTCTTC.

There are a few counts of this clonotype. The gene calls are TRBV6-1 and TRBJ1-2; tentatively, D is TRBD1 (5 bases). V was shortened by 9 bases and J by 2 bases, with 10 bases between the two germline ends. Per germline, CDR1 MNHNS and CDR2 SASEGT. The CDR3 spans 12 residues. The CDR3, as DNA: TGTGCCAGTTTTCAGGGAAACTATGGCTACACCTTC. Protein sequence: CASFQGNYGYTF.

This clonotype has a handful of counts. This sequence joins TRBV5-1 and TRBJ1-1; D remains ambiguous. V was pared by 0 bases and J by 0 bases, with 9 bases between. The CDR3 is 15 amino acids. Germline V gives CDR1 SGHRS, CDR2 YFSETQ. Here the CDR3 DNA reads TGCGCCAGCAGCTTGGCCGGGCAGATGAACACTGAAGCTTTCTTT. It is translated as CASSLAGQMNTEAFF.

This clonotype appeared many times. This chain uses TRBV2 with TRBJ2-3; the match to TRBD2 covers 10 bases. The CDR3 is made up of 17 amino acids. J lost 3 bases, V lost 6 bases, and 12 bases had no gene match. Germline CDR1 is SNHLY and CDR2 is FYNNEI. CDR3 DNA sequence: TGTGCCAGCAGGAGCGGAAGAACTAGCGGGGAGACAGATACGCAGTATTTT. Protein sequence: CASRSGRTSGETDTQYF.

This clonotype came up many times. This rearrangement joins TRBV2 to TRBJ1-6; D possibly corresponds to TRBD1 (5 bases). Trimming removed 3 bases from V and 7 bases from J, with 10 bases in between. CDR3 length equals 14 residues. CDR1 is SNHLY and CDR2 is FYNNEI in the germline V gene. The CDR3 DNA reads TGTGCCAGCAGTGACAGGGTTGGAAATTCACCCCTCCACTTT. Residues: CASSDRVGNSPLHF.

This chain connects TRBV7-8 to TRBJ1-5; D call uncertain. The CDR3 is made up of 13 amino acids. The germline V gene has CDR1 SGHVS and CDR2 FQNEAQ. V lost 5 bases and J lost 4, with 9 bases in between. The CDR3 DNA reads TGTGCCAGCAGCACCCCGTTTAATCAGCCCCAGCATTTT. As protein: CASSTPFNQPQHF.

In this sample, this clonotype turned up many times. CDR3 in DNA: TGTGCCAGCAGCTTGGACCGGCCCAGCACTGAAGCTTTCTTT. This encodes CASSLDRPSTEAFF. The chain is built from TRBV7-2 and TRBJ1-1; D remains unclear. Trimming removed 3 bases at V and 4 bases at J, with 12 bases between. This CDR3 has 14 residues. Germline values: CDR1 SGHTA, CDR2 FQGNSA.

V is TRBV12-3 or TRBV12-4 and J is TRBJ2-5; 8 bases line up with TRBD2. The CDR3 extends over 13 amino acids. Trimming cost V 7 bases and J 5 bases; bases outside gene matches: 6. In DNA form, the CDR3 reads TGTGCCAGCACCGGGGGGGCGGGGGAGACCCAGTACTTC. This gives the protein CASTGGAGETQYF.

This chain connects TRBV19 to TRBJ1-5; D not certain. CDR1 LNHDA and CDR2 SQIVND come from the germline V gene (reference sequence). Trimming removed 6 bases at V and 4 bases at J, with 28 bases between. This CDR3 region has 19 residues. CDR3 DNA: TGTGCCAGTAGGAAGGCAGCGGTACAGAGTCATGGTAGTAATCAGCCCCAGCATTTT. It encodes CASRKAAVQSHGSNQPQHF.

This clonotype was seen only once. This sequence joins TRBV6-9 and TRBJ2-2, with D tentatively TRBD2 (5 bases). V lost 4 bases and J lost 4, with 10 bases in between. Germline values: CDR1 MNHGY, CDR2 SVAAGI. The CDR3 sequence is 14 residues long. Written as DNA, the CDR3 is TGTGCCAGCAGTTGGAGGAGTGGCACCGGGGAGCTGTTTTTT. It is translated as CASSWRSGTGELFF.

This clonotype came up a few times. V usage is TRBV6-1 and J usage is TRBJ2-1; TRBD2 matches at 8 bases. J lost 5 bases, V lost 5 bases, and 8 bases had no gene match. Per the germline V gene, CDR1 is MNHNS and CDR2 is SASEGT. The CDR3 sequence is 15 residues long. CDR3 sequence (DNA): TGTGCCAGCAGTTCTGGGGGTAGCGGGAACAATGAGCAGTTCTTC. The encoded protein is CASSSGGSGNNEQFF.

The DNA of the CDR3 is TGTGCCAGCAGTGGGACATATTATAATTCACCCCTCCACTTT. Protein: CASSGTYYNSPLHF. V usage is TRBV6-2 or TRBV6-3 and J usage is TRBJ1-6, with D perhaps matching TRBD1 (6 bases). The CDR3 is 14 amino acids. Trimming took 5 bases from V and 4 from J, leaving 9 bases between them. CDR1 and CDR2 (germline): MNHEY, SVGEGT.

This clonotype was observed many times. The chain uses TRBV7-9 and TRBJ1-1, with TRBD1 identical over 9 bases. CDR1 and CDR2 (germline): SEHNR, FQNEAQ (reference sequence). This CDR3 spans 16 amino acids. Trimming removed 3 bases from V and 5 bases from J; junction bases left unmatched: 10. The DNA for the CDR3 is TGTGCCAGCAGCTTCGGGACAGGGCACGTCGGGACTGAAGCTTTCTTT. Its translation: CASSFGTGHVGTEAFF.

This clonotype was found many times. This chain connects TRBV11-2 to TRBJ1-6; D ambiguous. The CDR3 has 15 amino acids. Germline CDR1 is SGHAT and CDR2 is FQNNGV. V lost 5 bases and J lost 3, with 11 bases in between. The CDR3 loop reads CASSPPRGYNSPLHF. In nucleotides, the CDR3 is TGTGCCAGCAGCCCCCCGCGAGGCTATAATTCACCCCTCCACTTT.

This clonotype has only a few counts. The V and J genes are TRBV30 and TRBJ2-1; D is ambiguous. The CDR3 contains 13 residues. The germline CDR1 and CDR2 sequences are GTSNPN and SVGIG (reference sequence). Trimming stripped 2 bases from V and 5 bases from J, with 10 bases between. The CDR3 spells CAWSRQRDNEQFF. The CDR3 DNA follows: TGTGCCTGGAGTCGTCAACGGGACAATGAGCAGTTCTTC.

The CDR3 DNA sequence: TGTGCCAGCAGCCAGGGGAGCGGGACAATGTACGAGCAGTACTTC. The encoded protein is CASSQGSGTMYEQYF. This chain connects TRBV7-2 to TRBJ2-7; D possibly corresponds to TRBD2 (7 bases). Trimming removed 5 bases from V and 4 bases from J, with 18 bases in between. Germline V CDR1 and CDR2: SGHTA, FQGNSA. The CDR3 has 15 residues. The full variable domain, completed using reference TRBV7-2 and TRBJ2-7, is GAGVSQSPSNKVTEKGKDVELRCDPISGHTALYWYRQSLGQGLEFLIYFQGNSAPDKSGLPSDRFSAERTGGSVSTLTIQRTQQEDSAVYLCASSQGSGTMYEQYFGPGTRLTVT.

The chain couples TRBV5-1 to TRBJ2-3, with D tentatively TRBD2 (5 bases). Trimming took off 0 bases at V and 5 bases at J, with 10 bases between the two ends. The CDR3 is made up of 14 amino acids. Germline V CDR1 and CDR2: SGHRS, YFSETQ. The CDR3 is CASSLGGLGDTQYF. The CDR3 DNA is TGCGCCAGCAGCTTGGGAGGGTTAGGAGATACGCAGTATTTT.